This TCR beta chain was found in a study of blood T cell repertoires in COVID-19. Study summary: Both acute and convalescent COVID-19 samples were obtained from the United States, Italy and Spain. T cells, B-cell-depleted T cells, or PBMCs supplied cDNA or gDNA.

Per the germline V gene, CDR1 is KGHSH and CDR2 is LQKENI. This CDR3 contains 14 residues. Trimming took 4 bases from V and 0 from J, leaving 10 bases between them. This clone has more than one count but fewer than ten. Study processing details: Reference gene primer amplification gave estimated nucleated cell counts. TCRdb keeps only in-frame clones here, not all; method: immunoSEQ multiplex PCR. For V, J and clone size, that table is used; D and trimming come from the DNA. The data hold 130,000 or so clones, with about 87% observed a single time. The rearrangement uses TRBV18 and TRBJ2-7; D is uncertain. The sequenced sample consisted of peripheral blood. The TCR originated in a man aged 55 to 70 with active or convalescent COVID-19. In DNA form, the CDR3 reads TGTGCCAGCTCACTAGAGACAAGCTCCTACGAGCAGTACTTC. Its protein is CASSLETSSYEQYF.